A single sample is the source of the 18 T cell receptor beta chains below, sequenced in a study of blood T cell repertoires in COVID-19. Some clones are missing from TCRdb's copy, which holds only in-frame ones; the method was immunoSEQ multiplex PCR. The profile covers some 180,000 clones, with approximately 80% appearing a single time and about 7% taken by the ten largest. Sequencing was done on a sample of peripheral blood. The receptors were sampled from a woman between 40 and 50 years old with COVID-19, enrolled during active disease.

This clone was seen only once. V is TRBV2 and J is TRBJ2-7; TRBD2 agrees at 8 bases. This CDR3 is 15 amino acids long. The V and J ends lost 0 bases and 2 bases, in that order; junction bases with no gene match: 3. Per germline, CDR1 SNHLY and CDR2 FYNNEI. The CDR3 DNA sequence: TGTGCCAGCAGTGAAGCTAGCGGGGCGACCTACGAGCAGTACTTC. Translation gives CASSEASGATYEQYF.

This rearrangement joins TRBV27 to TRBJ1-3, with a tentative D call TRBD1 (5 bases). Germline-derived CDR1 and CDR2 are MNHEY and SMNVEV (reference sequence). The germline V and J ends were trimmed by 8 bases and 6 bases, with 17 bases remaining between them. The CDR3 loop spans 14 amino acids. CDR3 region: CASWGRPRVNTIYF. CDR3 sequence (DNA): TGTGCCAGCTGGGGCCGTCCCCGGGTAAACACCATATATTTT.

This chain connects TRBV15 to TRBJ1-1, with D hard to call. Germline lookup yields CDR1 LNHNV and CDR2 YYDKDF (reference sequence). V lost 4 bases and J lost 0, with 9 bases in between. The CDR3 loop spans 14 amino acids. The CDR3 DNA sequence: TGTGCCACCAGCACGAGAGGGATGAACACTGAAGCTTTCTTT. This encodes CATSTRGMNTEAFF.

The chain couples TRBV7-9 to TRBJ2-6, with 9 bases fitting TRBD1. V was pared by 5 bases and J by 4 bases, with 6 bases of the junction left unmatched. The CDR3 is 16 amino acids. Germline V lookup: CDR1 SEHNR, CDR2 FQNEAQ (reference sequence). Here the CDR3 reads CASSLGTGRGANVLTF. DNA of the CDR3: TGTGCCAGCAGCCTAGGGACAGGGCGAGGGGCCAACGTCCTGACTTTC.

The V call is TRBV7-9, the J call TRBJ2-7; TRBD1 agrees at 10 bases. Germline CDR1 and CDR2: SEHNR and FQNEAQ (reference sequence). The V and J ends lost 8 bases and 4 bases, in that order; junction bases with no gene match: 2. This CDR3 is 12 amino acids long. For the CDR3, the DNA is TGTGCCAGCTGGGACAGGGGATACGAGCAGTACTTC. Its protein is CASWDRGYEQYF.

The J gene is TRBJ1-2, the V gene TRBV4-1, with 8 bases lining up with TRBD1. The CDR3 sequence is 16 residues long. Unmatched junction bases numbered 7, after V lost 1 base and J lost 3 bases. Per the germline V gene, CDR1 is MGHRA and CDR2 is YSYEKL. The CDR3 nucleotides are TGCGCCAGCAGCCAAGCCGCCCAGGGGGCGGACTATGGCTACACCTTC. Its translation is CASSQAAQGADYGYTF.

The V call is TRBV3-1 (or the pseudogene TRBV3-2), the J call TRBJ2-1; 7 bases map to TRBD2. This CDR3 has 13 residues. Germline assignment: CDR1 LGHDT and CDR2 YNNKEL (reference sequence). J gave up 6 bases and V 10 bases, and 9 bases lay outside the gene matches. The CDR3 reads CATQTSTLNEQFF. CDR3 nucleotides: TGTGCCACCCAGACTAGCACCCTCAATGAGCAGTTCTTC.

The chain combines TRBV6-5 with TRBJ2-2; D perhaps matches TRBD1 (5 bases). The germline V gene has CDR1 MNHEY and CDR2 SVGAGI. V was pared by 2 bases and J by 3 bases, with 13 bases between. The CDR3 has 16 residues. As DNA, the CDR3 is TGTGCCAGCAGTTACGGTCTAAGGGGCGACACCGGGGAGCTGTTTTTT. Encoded protein: CASSYGLRGDTGELFF.

The chain's CDR3 is CAETSGTPLADTQYF. CDR3 nucleotide sequence: TGTGCCGAGACTAGCGGGACCCCACTGGCAGATACGCAGTATTTT. V and J are TRBV6-4 and TRBJ2-3; 11 bases fit TRBD2. Germline V lookup: CDR1 MRHNA, CDR2 SNTAGT. Trimming cost V 11 bases and J 4 bases; bases outside gene matches: 11. The CDR3 is made up of 15 amino acids.

This CDR3 reads CASSLIRGTQVYEQYF. The CDR3 DNA sequence: TGTGCCAGCAGCTTAATTCGGGGGACTCAGGTCTACGAGCAGTACTTC. The genes are TRBV5-6 and TRBJ2-7; perhaps TRBD2 as D (6 bases). V was pared by 2 bases and J by 3 bases, with 18 bases between. The CDR3 spans 16 residues. CDR1 and CDR2 from the germline V gene are SGHDT and YYEEEE.

This chain links TRBV3-1 (or the pseudogene TRBV3-2) with TRBJ2-3, with TRBD2 matching over 11 bases. Germline V CDR1 and CDR2: LGHDT, YNNKEL (reference sequence). The CDR3 is 16 residues long. The V gene end was trimmed by 3 bases and the J gene end by 0 bases; junction bases not matched to a gene: 2. Here the CDR3 DNA reads TGTGCCAGCAGCCACAGGACTAGCGGGAGCACAGATACGCAGTATTTT. Amino acid sequence: CASSHRTSGSTDTQYF.

The chain joins TRBV14 to TRBJ1-2; a weak D match, TRBD1 (5 bases). V was pared by 5 bases and J by 4 bases, with 14 bases between. This CDR3 is built from 14 residues. Germline V gene sequence: CDR1 SGHDN, CDR2 FVKESK. In nucleotides, the CDR3 is TGTGCCAGCAGCGGGGACTCCTCGCCCTATGGCTACACCTTC. This encodes CASSGDSSPYGYTF.

This chain links TRBV9 with TRBJ2-1; the D gene is possibly TRBD2 (6 bases). Germline V gene data show CDR1 as SGDLS and CDR2 as YYNGEE. The CDR3 runs 13 residues. Trimming shortened V by 6 bases and J by 6 bases, and 13 bases separated the two germline ends. The CDR3 bases are TGTGCCAGCAAAGCGGAGGGCCTCAATGAGCAGTTCTTC. Its protein product is CASKAEGLNEQFF. Based on the CDR3 plus reference TRBV9 and TRBJ2-1, the full variable domain is DSGVTQTPKHLITATGQRVTLRCSPRSGDLSVYWYQQSLDQGLQFLIQYYNGEERAKGNILERFSAQQFPDLHSELNLSSLELGDSALYFCASKAEGLNEQFFGPGTRLTVL.

The V call is TRBV20-1, the J call TRBJ2-7; no clear D gene. Germline assignment: CDR1 DFQATT and CDR2 SNEGSKA (reference sequence). Trimming shortened V by 7 bases and J by 4 bases, and 11 bases separated the two germline ends. This CDR3 is built from 11 residues. DNA for the CDR3: TGCAGTGGGTCAGACATATACGAGCAGTACTTC. It encodes CSGSDIYEQYF.

The gene calls are TRBV19 and TRBJ2-2, with TRBD2 matching 13 bases. CDR1 is LNHDA, CDR2 SQIVND, per germline (reference sequence). The junction had 13 bases not matched to a gene; V was cut back by 6 bases and J by 3 bases. The CDR3 consists of 19 residues. DNA of the CDR3: TGTGCCAGTAGACCCCGGACTAGCGGGAGAGGTTTGGACACCGGGGAGCTGTTTTTT. It specifies CASRPRTSGRGLDTGELFF.

V usage is TRBV28 and J usage is TRBJ1-1; the match to TRBD1 covers 10 bases. CDR3 size: 12 residues. Germline trimming cut 7 bases from V and 7 bases from J; bases unmatched to any gene: 3. Germline CDR1 and CDR2: MDHEN and SYDVKM. CDR3 loop: CASTTGGYEAFF. In DNA, the CDR3 is TGTGCCAGCACGACAGGGGGCTATGAAGCTTTCTTT.

The V gene is TRBV7-9, the J gene TRBJ2-7; D perhaps matches TRBD1 (5 bases). The CDR3 sequence is 13 residues long. Germline assignment: CDR1 SEHNR and CDR2 FQNEAQ (reference sequence). Trimming pared 2 bases from V and 7 bases from J, leaving 12 bases between. The CDR3 DNA sequence: TGTGCCAGCAGCTTACCGACAGTTTCTGAGCAGTACTTC. Encoded protein: CASSLPTVSEQYF.

This clone appeared a single time. This chain links TRBV6-2 or TRBV6-3 with TRBJ2-3; the match to TRBD1 covers 10 bases. The CDR3 is made up of 18 amino acids. Germline V gives CDR1 MNHEY, CDR2 SVGEGT. V was clipped by 2 bases and J by 4 bases; unmatched bases: 12. The CDR3 region is CASSYPLLGTGAADTQYF. The CDR3, as DNA: TGTGCCAGCAGTTACCCCCTTTTGGGGACAGGGGCTGCAGATACGCAGTATTTT.